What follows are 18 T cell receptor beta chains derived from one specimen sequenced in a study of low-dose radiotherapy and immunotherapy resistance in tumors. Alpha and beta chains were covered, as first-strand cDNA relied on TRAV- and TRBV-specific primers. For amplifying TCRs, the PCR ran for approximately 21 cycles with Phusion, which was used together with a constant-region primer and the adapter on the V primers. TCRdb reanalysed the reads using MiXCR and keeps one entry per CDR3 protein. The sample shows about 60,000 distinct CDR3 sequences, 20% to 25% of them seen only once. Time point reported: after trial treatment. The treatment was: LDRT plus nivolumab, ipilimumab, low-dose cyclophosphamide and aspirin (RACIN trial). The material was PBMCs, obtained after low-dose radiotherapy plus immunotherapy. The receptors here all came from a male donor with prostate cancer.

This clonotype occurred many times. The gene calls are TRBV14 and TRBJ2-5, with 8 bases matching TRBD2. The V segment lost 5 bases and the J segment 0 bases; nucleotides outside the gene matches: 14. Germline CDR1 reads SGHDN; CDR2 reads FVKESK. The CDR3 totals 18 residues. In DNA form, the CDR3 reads TGTGCCAGCAGCTCCCGCACTAGCGGAGCCCGGTACCAAGAGACCCAGTACTTC. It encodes CASSSRTSGARYQETQYF.

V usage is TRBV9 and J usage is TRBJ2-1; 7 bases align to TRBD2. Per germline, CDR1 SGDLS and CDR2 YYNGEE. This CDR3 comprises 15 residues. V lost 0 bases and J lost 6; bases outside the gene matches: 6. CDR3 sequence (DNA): TGTGCCAGCAGCGTAGAGGGAGGGCGAGCCAATGAGCAGTTCTTC. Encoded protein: CASSVEGGRANEQFF.

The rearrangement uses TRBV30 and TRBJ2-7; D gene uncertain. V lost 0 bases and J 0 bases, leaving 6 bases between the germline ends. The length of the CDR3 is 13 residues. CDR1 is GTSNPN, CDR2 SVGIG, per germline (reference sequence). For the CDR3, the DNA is TGTGCCTGGAGTGTCCCCCCCTCCTACGAGCAGTACTTC. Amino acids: CAWSVPPSYEQYF.

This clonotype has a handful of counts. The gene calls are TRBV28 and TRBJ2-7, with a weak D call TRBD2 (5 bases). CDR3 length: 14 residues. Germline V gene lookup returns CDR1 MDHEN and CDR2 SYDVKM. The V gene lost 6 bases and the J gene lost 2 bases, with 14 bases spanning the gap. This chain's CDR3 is CASRREGNAYEQYF. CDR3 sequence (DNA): TGTGCCAGCAGGAGAGAGGGAAACGCCTACGAGCAGTACTTC.

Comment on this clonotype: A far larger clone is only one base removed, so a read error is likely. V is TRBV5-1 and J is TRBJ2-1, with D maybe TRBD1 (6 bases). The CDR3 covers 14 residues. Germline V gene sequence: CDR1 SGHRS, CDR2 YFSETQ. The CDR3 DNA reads TGTGCCAGCAGCCAACAGGGCTACTACAATGAGAAGTTCTTC. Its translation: CASSQQGYYNEKFF. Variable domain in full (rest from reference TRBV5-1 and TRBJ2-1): KAGVTQTPRYLIKTRGQQVTLSCSPISGHRSVSWYQQTPGQGLQFLFEYFSETQRNKGNFPGRFSGRQFSNSRSEMNVSTLELGDSALYLCASSQQGYYNEKFFGPGTRLTVL.

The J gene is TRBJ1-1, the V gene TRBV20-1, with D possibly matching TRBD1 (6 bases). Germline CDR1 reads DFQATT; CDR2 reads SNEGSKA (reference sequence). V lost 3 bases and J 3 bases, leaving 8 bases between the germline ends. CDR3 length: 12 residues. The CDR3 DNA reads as TGCAGTGCTAGTGCAGGGGACACTGAAGCTTTCTTT. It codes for CSASAGDTEAFF.

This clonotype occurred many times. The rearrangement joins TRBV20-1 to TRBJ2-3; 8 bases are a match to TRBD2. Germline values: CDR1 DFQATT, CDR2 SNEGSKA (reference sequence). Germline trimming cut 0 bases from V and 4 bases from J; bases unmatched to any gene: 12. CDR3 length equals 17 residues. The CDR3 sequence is CSARDRPGREAADTQYF. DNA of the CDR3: TGCAGTGCTAGAGATCGGCCGGGGCGGGAGGCGGCAGATACGCAGTATTTT.

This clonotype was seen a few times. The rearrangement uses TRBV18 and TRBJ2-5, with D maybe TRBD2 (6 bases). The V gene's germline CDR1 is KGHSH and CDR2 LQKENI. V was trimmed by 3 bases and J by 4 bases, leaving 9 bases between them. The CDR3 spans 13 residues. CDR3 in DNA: TGTGCCAGCTCACCGGAGGGTGCAGAGACCCAGTACTTC. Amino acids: CASSPEGAETQYF.

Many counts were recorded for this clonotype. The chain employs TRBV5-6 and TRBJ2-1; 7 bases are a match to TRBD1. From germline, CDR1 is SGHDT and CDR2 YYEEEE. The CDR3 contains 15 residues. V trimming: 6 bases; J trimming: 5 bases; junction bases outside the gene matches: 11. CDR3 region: CASISGRGFNNEQFF. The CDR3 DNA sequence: TGTGCCAGCATCTCCGGCAGGGGGTTCAACAATGAGCAGTTCTTC.

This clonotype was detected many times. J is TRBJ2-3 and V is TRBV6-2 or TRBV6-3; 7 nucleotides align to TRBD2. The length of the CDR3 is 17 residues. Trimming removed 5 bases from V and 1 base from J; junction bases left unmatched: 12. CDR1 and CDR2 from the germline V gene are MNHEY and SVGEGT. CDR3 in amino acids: CASSVSTGGRGTDTQYF. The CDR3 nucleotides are TGTGCCAGCAGTGTTTCGACCGGGGGGAGGGGCACAGATACGCAGTATTTT.

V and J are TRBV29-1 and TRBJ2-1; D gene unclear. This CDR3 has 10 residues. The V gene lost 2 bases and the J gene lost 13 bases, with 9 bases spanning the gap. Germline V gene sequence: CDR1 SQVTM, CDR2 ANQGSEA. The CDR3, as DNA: TGCAGCGTTGAAACGGCCGTCCAGTTCTTC. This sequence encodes CSVETAVQFF.

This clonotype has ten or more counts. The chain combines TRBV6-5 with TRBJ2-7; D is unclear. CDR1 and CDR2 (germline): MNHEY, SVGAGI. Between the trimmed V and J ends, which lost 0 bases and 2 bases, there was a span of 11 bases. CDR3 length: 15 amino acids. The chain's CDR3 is CASSYSSKGTYEQYF. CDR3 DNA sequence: TGTGCCAGCAGTTACTCCTCGAAAGGGACCTACGAGCAGTACTTC.

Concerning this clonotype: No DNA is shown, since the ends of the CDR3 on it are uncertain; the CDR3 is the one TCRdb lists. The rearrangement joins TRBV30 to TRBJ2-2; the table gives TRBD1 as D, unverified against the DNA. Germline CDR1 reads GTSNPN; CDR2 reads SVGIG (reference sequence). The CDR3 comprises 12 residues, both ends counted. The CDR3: CAWRGAGELFFF.

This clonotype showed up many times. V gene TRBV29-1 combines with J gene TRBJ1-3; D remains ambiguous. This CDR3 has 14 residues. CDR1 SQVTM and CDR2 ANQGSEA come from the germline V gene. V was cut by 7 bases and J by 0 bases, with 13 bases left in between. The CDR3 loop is CSARTGSSGNTIYF. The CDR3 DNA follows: TGCAGCGCCCGGACTGGGAGCTCTGGAAACACCATATATTTT.

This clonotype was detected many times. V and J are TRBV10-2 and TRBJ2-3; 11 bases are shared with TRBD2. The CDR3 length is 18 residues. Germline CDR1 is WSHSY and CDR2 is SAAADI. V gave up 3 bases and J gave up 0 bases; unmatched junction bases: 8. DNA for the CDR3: TGCGCCAGCAGTGATCGCCAGAGACTAGCGGGGAGCACAGATACGCAGTATTTT. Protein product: CASSDRQRLAGSTDTQYF.

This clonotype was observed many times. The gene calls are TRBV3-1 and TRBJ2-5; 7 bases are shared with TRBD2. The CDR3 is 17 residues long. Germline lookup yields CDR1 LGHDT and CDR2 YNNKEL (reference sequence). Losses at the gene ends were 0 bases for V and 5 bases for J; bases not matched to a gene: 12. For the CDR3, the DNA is TGTGCCAGCAGCCAAGAAAAGCCATGGCGGGGGTACGAGACCCAGTACTTC. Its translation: CASSQEKPWRGYETQYF.

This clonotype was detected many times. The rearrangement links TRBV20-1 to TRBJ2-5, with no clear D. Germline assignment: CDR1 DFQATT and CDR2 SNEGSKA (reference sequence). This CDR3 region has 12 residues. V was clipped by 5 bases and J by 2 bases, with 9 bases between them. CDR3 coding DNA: TGCAGTGCTCAAAACTATCAAGAGACCCAGTACTTC. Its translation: CSAQNYQETQYF.

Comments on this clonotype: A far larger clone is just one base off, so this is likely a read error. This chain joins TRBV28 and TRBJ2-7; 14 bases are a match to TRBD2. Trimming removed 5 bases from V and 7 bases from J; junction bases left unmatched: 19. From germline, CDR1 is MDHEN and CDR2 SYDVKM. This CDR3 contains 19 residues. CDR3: CASSPNPGTSGSSYNEQYF. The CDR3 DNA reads TGTGCCAGCAGTCCCAACCCCGGGACTAGCGGGAGCTCCTACAATGAGCAGTACTTC.